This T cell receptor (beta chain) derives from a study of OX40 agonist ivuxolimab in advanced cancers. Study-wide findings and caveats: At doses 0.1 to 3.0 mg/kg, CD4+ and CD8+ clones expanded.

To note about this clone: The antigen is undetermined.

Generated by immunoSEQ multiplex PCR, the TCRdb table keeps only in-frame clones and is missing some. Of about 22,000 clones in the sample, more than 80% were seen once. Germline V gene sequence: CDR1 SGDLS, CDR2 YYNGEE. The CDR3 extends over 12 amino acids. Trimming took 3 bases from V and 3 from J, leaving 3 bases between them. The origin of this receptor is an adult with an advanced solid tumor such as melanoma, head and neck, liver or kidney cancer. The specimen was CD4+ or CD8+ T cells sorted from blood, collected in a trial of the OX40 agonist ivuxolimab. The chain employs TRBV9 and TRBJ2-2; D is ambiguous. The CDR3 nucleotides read TGTGCCAGCAGCGCGGACACCGGGGAGCTGTTTTTT. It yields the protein CASSADTGELFF. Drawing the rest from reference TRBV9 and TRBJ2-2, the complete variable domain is DSGVTQTPKHLITATGQRVTLRCSPRSGDLSVYWYQQSLDQGLQFLIQYYNGEERAKGNILERFSAQQFPDLHSELNLSSLELGDSALYFCASSADTGELFFGEGSRLTVL.